The 9 T cell receptor beta chains below were found in one sample sequenced in a study of CD4 T cells in relation to SARS-CoV-2 and coronaviruses. No antigen has been assigned to these receptors. Before the COVID-19 pandemic, during about 2010-2018, CD4+ T cells were taken from unexposed donors. After approximately ten days of culture, CD4+ T cells were isolated. Libraries were prepared by immunoSEQ multiplex PCR; TCRdb keeps only in-frame clonotypes and omits some of them. The repertoire consists of over 15,000 clones, with roughly 77% occurring once and the leading ten covering roughly 30%. Sequencing used CD4+ T cells from PBMCs, cultured in vitro. The receptors derive from a human donor in good health.

The V and J genes are TRBV6-5 and TRBJ2-1, with D maybe TRBD1 (6 bases). Trimming took off 7 bases at V and 5 bases at J, with 12 bases between the two ends. CDR3 length: 13 amino acids. Germline V gene lookup returns CDR1 MNHEY and CDR2 SVGAGI. DNA for the CDR3: TGTGCCAGCACCCTGACAGGAGACAATGAGCAGTTCTTC. Encoded protein: CASTLTGDNEQFF.

V is TRBV7-3 and J is TRBJ1-6; D is perhaps TRBD1 (5 bases). The length of the CDR3 is 14 residues. Trimming removed 5 bases from V and 10 bases from J, with 15 bases in between. Per the germline V gene, CDR1 is SGHTA and CDR2 is FQGTGA. The CDR3 DNA reads as TGTGCCAGCAGCCCGGCCCGGGGGAGGTCACCCCTCCACTTT. This gives the protein CASSPARGRSPLHF.

This sequence joins TRBV10-2 and TRBJ1-1; D is perhaps TRBD1 (5 bases). There are 13 residues in the CDR3. Trimming left V 0 bases short and J 6 bases short, with 8 bases between. Germline V gives CDR1 WSHSY, CDR2 SAAADI. CDR3 protein: CASSESRGAEAFF. DNA for the CDR3: TGCGCCAGCAGTGAGTCTCGAGGGGCTGAAGCTTTCTTT.

J is TRBJ1-1 and V is TRBV18; 7 bases agree with TRBD1. The CDR3 is made up of 16 amino acids. V lost 2 bases and J lost 0; bases outside the gene matches: 6. CDR1 KGHSH and CDR2 LQKENI come from the germline V gene. The CDR3 is CASSPISGGLNTEAFF. CDR3 DNA: TGTGCCAGCTCACCAATCTCAGGGGGATTGAACACTGAAGCTTTCTTT.

V and J are TRBV6-4 and TRBJ2-1; 8 bases line up with TRBD2. The V gene end was trimmed by 4 bases and the J gene end by 7 bases; junction bases not matched to a gene: 9. The CDR3 is 15 residues long. Germline CDR1 is MRHNA and CDR2 is SNTAGT. The CDR3 nucleotides are TGTGCCAGCAGTGTCCAAGCGGGAGTCGGGAATGAGCAGTTCTTC. Translation gives CASSVQAGVGNEQFF.

The V and J genes are TRBV3-1 (or the pseudogene TRBV3-2) and TRBJ2-5; 10 nucleotides agree with TRBD2. The junction had 6 bases not matched to a gene; V was cut back by 0 bases and J by 2 bases. CDR1 is LGHDT, CDR2 YNNKEL, per germline (reference sequence). The CDR3 runs to 17 residues. The CDR3 sequence is CASSQELGLAAQETQYF. CDR3 DNA: TGTGCCAGCAGCCAAGAATTAGGACTAGCGGCTCAAGAGACCCAGTACTTC.

The V call is TRBV6-5, the J call TRBJ1-1; TRBD1 aligns across 8 bases. The length of the CDR3 is 13 residues. Trimming at V came to 10 bases and at J to 1 base, leaving 5 bases not matched to a gene. The germline V gene has CDR1 MNHEY and CDR2 SVGAGI. The DNA for the CDR3 is TGTGCCACCAAGACAGGGGCGAACACTGAAGCTTTCTTT. Its translation: CATKTGANTEAFF.

The CDR3: CASSLGQENTEAFF. In DNA form, the CDR3 reads TGCGCCAGCAGCTTGGGCCAGGAGAACACTGAAGCTTTCTTT. The rearrangement links TRBV5-1 to TRBJ1-1; D not resolved. CDR3 size: 14 residues. Germline values: CDR1 SGHRS, CDR2 YFSETQ. Trimming shortened V by 0 bases and J by 1 base, and 7 bases separated the two germline ends.

The rearrangement uses TRBV5-1 and TRBJ2-7; D is possibly TRBD1 (6 bases). CDR1 SGHRS and CDR2 YFSETQ come from the germline V gene. There are 19 residues in the CDR3. The V end was cut by 0 bases, the J end by 0 bases, with 22 bases between. The CDR3 DNA is TGCGCCAGCAGCTTGGCCTCCAGGGGCCCTAATTCTCACTCCTACGAGCAGTACTTC. The encoded protein is CASSLASRGPNSHSYEQYF.